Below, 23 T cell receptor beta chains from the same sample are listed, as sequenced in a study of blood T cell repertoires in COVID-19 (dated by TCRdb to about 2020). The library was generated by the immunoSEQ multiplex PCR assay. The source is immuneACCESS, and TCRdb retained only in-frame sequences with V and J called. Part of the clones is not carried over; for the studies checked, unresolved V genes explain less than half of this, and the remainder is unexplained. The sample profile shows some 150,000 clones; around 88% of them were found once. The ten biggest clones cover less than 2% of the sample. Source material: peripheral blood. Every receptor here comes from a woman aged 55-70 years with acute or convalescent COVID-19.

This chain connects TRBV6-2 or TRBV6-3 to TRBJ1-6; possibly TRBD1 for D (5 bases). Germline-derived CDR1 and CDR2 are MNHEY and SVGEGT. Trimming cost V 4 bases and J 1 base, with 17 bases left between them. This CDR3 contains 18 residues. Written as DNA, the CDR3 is TGTGCCAGCAGTTCAATTGGACGGGGGTTATCCTATAATTCACCCCTCCACTTT. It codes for CASSSIGRGLSYNSPLHF.

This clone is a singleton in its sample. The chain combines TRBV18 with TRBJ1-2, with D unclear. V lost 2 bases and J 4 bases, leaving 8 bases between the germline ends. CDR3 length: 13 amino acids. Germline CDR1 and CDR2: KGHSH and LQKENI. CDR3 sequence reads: CASSPGSSYGYTF. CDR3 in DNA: TGTGCCAGCTCACCAGGGAGTAGCTATGGCTACACCTTC.

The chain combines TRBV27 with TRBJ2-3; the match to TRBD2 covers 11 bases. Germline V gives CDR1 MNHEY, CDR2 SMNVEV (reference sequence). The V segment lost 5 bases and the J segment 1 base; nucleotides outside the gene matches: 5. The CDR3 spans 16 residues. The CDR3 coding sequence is TGTGCCAGCAGTCTCATACTAGCGGGGGGCACAGATACGCAGTATTTT. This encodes CASSLILAGGTDTQYF.

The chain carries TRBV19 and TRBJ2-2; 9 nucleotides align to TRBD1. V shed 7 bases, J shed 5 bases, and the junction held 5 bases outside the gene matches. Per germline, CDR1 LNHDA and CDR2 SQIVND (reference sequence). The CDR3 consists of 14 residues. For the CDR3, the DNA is TGTGCCAGTATACAGGGGGCGAGGACCGGGGAGCTGTTTTTT. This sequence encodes CASIQGARTGELFF. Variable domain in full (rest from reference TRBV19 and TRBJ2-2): DGGITQSPKYLFRKEGQNVTLSCEQNLNHDAMYWYRQDPGQGLRLIYYSQIVNDFQKGDIAEGYSVSREKKESFPLTVTSAQKNPTAFYLCASIQGARTGELFFGEGSRLTVL.

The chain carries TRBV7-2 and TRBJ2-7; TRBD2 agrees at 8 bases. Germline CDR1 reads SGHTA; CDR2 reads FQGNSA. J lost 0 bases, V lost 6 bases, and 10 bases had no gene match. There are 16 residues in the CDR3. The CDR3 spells CASSREIAGSSYEQYF. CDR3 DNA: TGTGCCAGCAGTAGAGAAATAGCGGGGAGCTCCTACGAGCAGTACTTC.

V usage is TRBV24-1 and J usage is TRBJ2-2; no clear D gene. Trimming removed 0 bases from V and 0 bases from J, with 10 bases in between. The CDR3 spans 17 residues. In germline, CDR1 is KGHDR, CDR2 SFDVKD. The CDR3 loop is CATSDLQTPSNTGELFF. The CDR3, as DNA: TGTGCCACCAGTGATTTGCAGACTCCCTCGAACACCGGGGAGCTGTTTTTT.

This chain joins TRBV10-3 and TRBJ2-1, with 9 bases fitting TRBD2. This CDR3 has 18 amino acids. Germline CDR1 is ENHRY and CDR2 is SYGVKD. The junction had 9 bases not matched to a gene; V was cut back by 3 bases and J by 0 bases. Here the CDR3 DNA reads TGTGCCATCAGTGATCTTATGGCGGGGGGGTCCTCCTACAATGAGCAGTTCTTC. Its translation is CAISDLMAGGSSYNEQFF.

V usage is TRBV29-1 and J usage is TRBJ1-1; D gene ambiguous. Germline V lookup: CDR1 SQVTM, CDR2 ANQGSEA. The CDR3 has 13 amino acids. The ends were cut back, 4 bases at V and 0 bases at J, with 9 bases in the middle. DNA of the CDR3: TGCAGCGTTGCTTCAGATTTGAACACTGAAGCTTTCTTT. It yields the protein CSVASDLNTEAFF. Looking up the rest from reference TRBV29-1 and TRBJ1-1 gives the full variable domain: SAVISQKPSRDICQRGTSLTIQCQVDSQVTMMFWYRQQPGQSLTLIATANQGSEATYESGFVIDKFPISRPNLTFSTLTVSNMSPEDSSIYLCSVASDLNTEAFFGQGTRLTVV.

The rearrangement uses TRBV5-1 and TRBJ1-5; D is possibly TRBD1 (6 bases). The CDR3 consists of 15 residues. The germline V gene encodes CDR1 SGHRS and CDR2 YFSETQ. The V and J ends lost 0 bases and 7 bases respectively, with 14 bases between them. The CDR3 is CASSLGAGEGQPQHF. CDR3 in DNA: TGCGCCAGCAGCTTGGGGGCAGGGGAAGGCCAGCCCCAGCATTTT.

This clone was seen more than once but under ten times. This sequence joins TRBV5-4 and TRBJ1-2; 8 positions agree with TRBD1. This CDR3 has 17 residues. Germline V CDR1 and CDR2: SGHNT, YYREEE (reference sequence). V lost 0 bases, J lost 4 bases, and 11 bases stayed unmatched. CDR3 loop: CASSLAQGQGALYGYTF. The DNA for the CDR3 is TGTGCCAGCAGCTTGGCCCAGGGGCAGGGGGCTCTCTATGGCTACACCTTC.

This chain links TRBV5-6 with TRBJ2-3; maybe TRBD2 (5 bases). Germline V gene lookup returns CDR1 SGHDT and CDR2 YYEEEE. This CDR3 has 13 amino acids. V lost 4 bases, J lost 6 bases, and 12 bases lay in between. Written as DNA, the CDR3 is TGTGCCAGCAGCCGACTAATACGTGATACGCAGTATTTT. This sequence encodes CASSRLIRDTQYF.

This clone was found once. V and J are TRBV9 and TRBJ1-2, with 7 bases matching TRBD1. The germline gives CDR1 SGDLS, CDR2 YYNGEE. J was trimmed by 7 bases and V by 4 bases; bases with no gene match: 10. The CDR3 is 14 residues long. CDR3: CASSLEQGSFGYTF. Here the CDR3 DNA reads TGTGCCAGCAGCCTTGAACAGGGGTCGTTTGGCTACACCTTC.

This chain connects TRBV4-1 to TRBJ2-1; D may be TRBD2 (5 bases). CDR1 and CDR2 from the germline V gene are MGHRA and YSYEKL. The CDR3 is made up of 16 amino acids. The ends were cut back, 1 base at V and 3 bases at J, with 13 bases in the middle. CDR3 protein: CASSQARGSDYNEQFF. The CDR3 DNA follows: TGCGCCAGCAGCCAAGCCCGGGGTTCCGACTACAATGAGCAGTTCTTC.

The CDR3 spells CATSVQANYGYTF. In nucleotides, the CDR3 is TGTGCCACCAGTGTTCAGGCAAACTATGGCTACACCTTC. The V gene is TRBV24-1, the J gene TRBJ1-2; D not certain. Germline-derived CDR1 and CDR2 are KGHDR and SFDVKD. V dropped 5 bases and J dropped 2 bases, with 8 bases sitting between them. CDR3 size: 13 residues.

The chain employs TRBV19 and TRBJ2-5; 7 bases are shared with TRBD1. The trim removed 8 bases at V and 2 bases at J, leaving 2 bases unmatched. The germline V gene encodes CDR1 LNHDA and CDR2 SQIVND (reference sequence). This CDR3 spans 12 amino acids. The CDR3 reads CASSGQQETQYF. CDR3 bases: TGTGCCAGTTCGGGACAGCAAGAGACCCAGTACTTC.

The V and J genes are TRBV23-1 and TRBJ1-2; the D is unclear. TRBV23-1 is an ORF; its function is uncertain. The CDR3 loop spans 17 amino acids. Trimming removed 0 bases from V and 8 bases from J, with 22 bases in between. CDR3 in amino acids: CASSQSRGCGFSEGYTF. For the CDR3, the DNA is TGCGCCAGCAGTCAATCGAGAGGTTGTGGTTTTTCTGAAGGCTACACCTTC.

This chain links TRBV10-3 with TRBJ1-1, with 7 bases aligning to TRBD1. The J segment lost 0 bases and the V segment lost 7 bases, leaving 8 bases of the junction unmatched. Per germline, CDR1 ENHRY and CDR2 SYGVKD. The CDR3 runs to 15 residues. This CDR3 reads CAINPNRGMNTEAFF. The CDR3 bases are TGTGCCATCAACCCCAACAGGGGCATGAACACTGAAGCTTTCTTT.

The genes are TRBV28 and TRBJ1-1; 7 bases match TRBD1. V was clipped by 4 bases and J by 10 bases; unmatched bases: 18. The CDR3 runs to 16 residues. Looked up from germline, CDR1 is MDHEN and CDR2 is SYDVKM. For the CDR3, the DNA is TGTGCCAGCAGTTCCCTAACTACTGACAGGGTCCAGGGAGCTTTCTTT. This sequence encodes CASSSLTTDRVQGAFF. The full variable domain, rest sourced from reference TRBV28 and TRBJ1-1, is DVKVTQSSRYLVKRTGEKVFLECVQDMDHENMFWYRQDPGLGLRLIYFSYDVKMKEKGDIPEGYSVSREKKERFSLILESASTNQTSMYLCASSSLTTDRVQGAFFGQGTRLTVV.

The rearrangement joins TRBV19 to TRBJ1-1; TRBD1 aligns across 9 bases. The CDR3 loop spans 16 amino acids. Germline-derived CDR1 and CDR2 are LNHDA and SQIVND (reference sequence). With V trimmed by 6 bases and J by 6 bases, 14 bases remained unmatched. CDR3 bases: TGTGCCAGTAGCCCGGACAGGGGAGGTGGAAGCGCTGAAGCTTTCTTT. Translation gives CASSPDRGGGSAEAFF.

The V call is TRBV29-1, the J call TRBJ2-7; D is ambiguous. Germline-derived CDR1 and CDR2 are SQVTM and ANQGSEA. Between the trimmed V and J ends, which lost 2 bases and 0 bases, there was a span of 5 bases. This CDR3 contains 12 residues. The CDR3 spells CSVELTSYEQYF. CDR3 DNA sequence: TGCAGCGTTGAACTAACCTCCTACGAGCAGTACTTC.

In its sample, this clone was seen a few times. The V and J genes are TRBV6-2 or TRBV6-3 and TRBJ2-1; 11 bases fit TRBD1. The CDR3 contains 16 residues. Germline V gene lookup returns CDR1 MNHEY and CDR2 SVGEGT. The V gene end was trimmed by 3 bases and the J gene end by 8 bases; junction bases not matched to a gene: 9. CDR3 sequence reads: CASSYGRDRGMDEQFF. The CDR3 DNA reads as TGTGCCAGCAGTTATGGAAGGGACAGGGGGATGGATGAGCAGTTCTTC.

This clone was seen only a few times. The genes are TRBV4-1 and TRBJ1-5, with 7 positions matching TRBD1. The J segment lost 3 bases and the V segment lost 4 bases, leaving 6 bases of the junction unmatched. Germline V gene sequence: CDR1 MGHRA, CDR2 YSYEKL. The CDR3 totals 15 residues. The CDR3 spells CASSPPTGSNQPQHF. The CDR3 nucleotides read TGCGCCAGCAGCCCCCCGACAGGGTCCAATCAGCCCCAGCATTTT.

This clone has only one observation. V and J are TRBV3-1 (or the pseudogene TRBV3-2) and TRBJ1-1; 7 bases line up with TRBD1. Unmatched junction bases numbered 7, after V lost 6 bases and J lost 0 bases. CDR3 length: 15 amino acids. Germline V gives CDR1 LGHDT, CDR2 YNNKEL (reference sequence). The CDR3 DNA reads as TGTGCCAGCAGTAATGAAGGGGGCCTGAACACTGAAGCTTTCTTT. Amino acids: CASSNEGGLNTEAFF.